This T cell receptor beta chain was recovered during a study of beta chain features in type 1 diabetes. The isolated RNA, all of it, was reverse transcribed, so expressed TCRB transcripts were what got sequenced. Produced via immunoSEQ multiplex PCR; TCRdb's table is partial and in-frame only. The sample includes around 310,000 clones, about 11% of them seen just once. CDR1 and CDR2 from the germline V gene are MNHNY and SVGAGI (reference sequence). This CDR3 comprises 15 residues. Trimming stripped 6 bases from V and 2 bases from J, with 14 bases between. Sequenced: naive CD4+ T cells from blood. The chain couples TRBV6-6 to TRBJ1-5, with D possibly matching TRBD1 (5 bases). The receptor was isolated from a woman under 40 in good health. The CDR3 region is CASSLMGRGNQPQHF. In nucleotides, the CDR3 is TGTGCCAGCAGCCTTATGGGGCGAGGCAATCAGCCCCAGCATTTT.